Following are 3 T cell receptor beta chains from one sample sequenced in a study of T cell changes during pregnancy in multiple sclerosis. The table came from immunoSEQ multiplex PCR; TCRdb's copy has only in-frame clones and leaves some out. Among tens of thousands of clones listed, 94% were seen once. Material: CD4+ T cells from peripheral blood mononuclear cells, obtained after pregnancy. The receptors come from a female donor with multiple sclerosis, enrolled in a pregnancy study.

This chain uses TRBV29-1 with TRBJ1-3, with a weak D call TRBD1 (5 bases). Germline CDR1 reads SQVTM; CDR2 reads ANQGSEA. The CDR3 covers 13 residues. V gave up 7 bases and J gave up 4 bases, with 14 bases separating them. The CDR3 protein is CSAGQSGGNTIYF. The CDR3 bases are TGCAGCGCTGGACAATCAGGAGGAAACACCATATATTTT.

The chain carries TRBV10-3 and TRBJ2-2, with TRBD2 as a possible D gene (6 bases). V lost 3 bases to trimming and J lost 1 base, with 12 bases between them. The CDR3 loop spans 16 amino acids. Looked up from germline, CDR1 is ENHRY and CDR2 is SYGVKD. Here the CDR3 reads CAISDQAGMNTGELFF. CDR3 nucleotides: TGTGCCATCAGTGACCAAGCGGGCATGAACACCGGGGAGCTGTTTTTT.

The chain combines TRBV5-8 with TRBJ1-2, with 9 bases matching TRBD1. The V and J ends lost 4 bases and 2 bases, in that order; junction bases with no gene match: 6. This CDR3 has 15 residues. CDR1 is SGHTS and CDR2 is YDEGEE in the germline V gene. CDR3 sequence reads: CASSPGQGRNYGYTF. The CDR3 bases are TGTGCCAGCAGCCCGGGACAGGGTAGGAACTATGGCTACACCTTC.